Sequencing of this T cell receptor beta chain was carried out in a study of graft-versus-host responses after intestinal transplantation. Notes on the study in general: GvH clones turned up in recipient marrow; some had shown up first in ileum or blood. Levels of circulating GvH clones at their peak were associated with early post-transplant HvG declines. Allografts carried high graft-versus-host to host-versus-graft clonal ratios in patients having graft-donor T cell macrochimerism.

This clone was seen just once. Its antigen is undetermined. Germline lookup yields CDR1 SGHAT and CDR2 FQNNGV. The CDR3 is made up of 15 amino acids. The V end was cut by 0 bases, the J end by 1 base, with 7 bases between. Measured with immunoSEQ multiplex PCR; TCRdb has only the in-frame clones, and not every one. The sample has about 9,600 clones; approximately 77% are singletons. From the graft tissue, intraepithelial and lamina propria lymphocytes were released through processing. Sequenced here: ileum tissue, sampled less than 480 days after intestinal transplantation. V usage is TRBV11-2 and J usage is TRBJ1-3, with D possibly matching TRBD1 (5 bases). The source is a human patient who received an intestinal transplant, so some T cells may come from the graft donor. CDR3 DNA sequence: TGTGCCAGCAGCTTAGAACCAGGGTCTGGAAACACCATATATTTT. It codes for CASSLEPGSGNTIYF. The full variable domain, in which reference TRBV11-2 and TRBJ1-3 provide the parts outside the CDR3, is EAGVAQSPRYKIIEKRQSVAFWCNPISGHATLYWYQQILGQGPKLLIQFQNNGVVDDSQLPKDRFSAERLKGVDSTLKIQPAKLEDSAVYLCASSLEPGSGNTIYFGEGSWLTVV.